One and the same sample provided the 21 T cell receptor beta chains below, sequenced in a study of T cells in Graves' hyperthyroidism and ophthalmopathy. Regions amplified from RNA transcripts were the TCR beta CDR3 regions. A first-round RT-PCR of the TCR CDR3 used the HTBI primer set. Via MiXCR, TCRdb re-called the multiplex PCR reads, giving one row per CDR3 protein. The table has roughly 570,000 distinct CDR3 sequences, 46% seen once. The sample taken for sequencing was peripheral blood or thyroid tissue (not recorded which). These receptors all come from a woman aged 18-29 years with Graves' hyperthyroidism.

This clonotype has ten or more counts. V and J are TRBV5-1 and TRBJ1-1, with no clear D. Germline CDR1 reads SGHRS; CDR2 reads YFSETQ. This CDR3 spans 13 amino acids. Trimming left V 3 bases short and J 1 base short, with 7 bases between. This chain's CDR3 is CASSSDGNTEAFF. The CDR3 nucleotides read TGCGCCAGCAGCTCCGACGGGAACACTGAAGCTTTCTTT.

The gene calls are TRBV6-4 and TRBJ2-7; 11 positions agree with TRBD1. J was trimmed by 7 bases and V by 5 bases; bases with no gene match: 7. The CDR3 has 14 amino acids. CDR1 MRHNA and CDR2 SNTAGT come from the germline V gene. This CDR3 reads CASSSGQGAREQYF. CDR3 coding DNA: TGTGCCAGCAGTTCTGGACAGGGGGCGCGGGAGCAGTACTTC.

In its sample, this clonotype was seen many times. This chain's CDR3 is CAWSTGQGAEGYTF. The CDR3 bases are TGTGCCTGGAGTACTGGACAGGGTGCGGAGGGCTACACCTTC. The V gene is TRBV30, the J gene TRBJ1-2, with 8 bases aligning to TRBD1. Looked up from germline, CDR1 is GTSNPN and CDR2 is SVGIG (reference sequence). V shed 2 bases, J shed 8 bases, and the junction held 10 bases outside the gene matches. The CDR3 runs to 14 residues.

This chain links TRBV5-1 with TRBJ1-1, with D uncertain. Trimming removed 1 base at V and 14 bases at J, with 21 bases between. This CDR3 region has 14 residues. From germline, CDR1 is SGHRS and CDR2 YFSETQ. The CDR3 sequence: CASSLLGLNTGAFF. As DNA, the CDR3 is TGCGCCAGCAGCTTGTTGGGGTTGAACACTGGAGCCTTCTTT.

The chain has TRBV7-8 and TRBJ2-5, with TRBD2 as a possible D gene (6 bases). This CDR3 region has 14 residues. V was pared by 6 bases and J by 5 bases, with 16 bases between. Germline V gives CDR1 SGHVS, CDR2 FQNEAQ. DNA for the CDR3: TGTGCCAGCAGGGAGGGGATGTCCGGGGAGACCCAGTACTTC. Its translation: CASREGMSGETQYF.

V and J are TRBV29-1 and TRBJ1-2, with D tentatively TRBD1 (5 bases). Trimming removed 6 bases at V and 6 bases at J, with 11 bases between. The germline V gene encodes CDR1 SQVTM and CDR2 ANQGSEA. The CDR3 is 11 amino acids. CDR3 amino acids: CSVERGDGYTF. In nucleotides, the CDR3 is TGCAGCGTCGAACGGGGGGATGGCTACACCTTC.

This clonotype was seen ten or more times. The CDR3 loop is CASSAPGLPGNEQFF. In DNA form, the CDR3 reads TGTGCCAGCAGTGCCCCGGGACTCCCCGGGAATGAGCAGTTCTTC. The rearrangement uses TRBV2 and TRBJ2-1, with TRBD2 as a possible D gene (6 bases). From germline, CDR1 is SNHLY and CDR2 FYNNEI. The CDR3 runs to 15 residues. V was clipped by 4 bases and J by 7 bases, with 17 bases between them.

The J gene is TRBJ1-2, the V gene TRBV29-1; D is perhaps TRBD1 (5 bases). The CDR3 totals 14 residues. The V end was cut by 6 bases, the J end by 8 bases, with 22 bases between. The V gene's germline CDR1 is SQVTM and CDR2 ANQGSEA. CDR3 in DNA: TGCAGCGTCGCCGCAGGGAGGTCGGGGGAAGGCTACACCTTC. This encodes CSVAAGRSGEGYTF.

Turning to this clonotype: A read error may explain this, as a much larger clone is one base away. This rearrangement joins TRBV7-2 to TRBJ1-5; the D gene is possibly TRBD1 (6 bases). V lost 3 bases and J 9 bases, leaving 15 bases between the germline ends. The CDR3 runs 14 residues. Germline V gene lookup returns CDR1 SGHTA and CDR2 FQGNSA. Here the CDR3 reads CASSLDSMGRPQHF. CDR3 nucleotide sequence: TGTGCCAGCAGCTTGGACAGTATGGGCCGGCCCCAGCATTTT.

This clonotype occurred many times. The V gene is TRBV29-1, the J gene TRBJ1-5; 7 nucleotides align to TRBD1. Germline V gives CDR1 SQVTM, CDR2 ANQGSEA. Germline trimming cut 4 bases from V and 0 bases from J; bases unmatched to any gene: 3. The CDR3 consists of 14 residues. CDR3 protein: CSVGDSYSNQPQHF. CDR3 DNA: TGCAGCGTTGGGGACAGTTATAGCAATCAGCCCCAGCATTTT.

This clonotype was seen a single time. A much bigger clone sits one base away, suggesting this may be a read error. V gene TRBV5-1 combines with J gene TRBJ2-6, with D perhaps matching TRBD1 (7 bases). With 3 bases removed from V and 1 base from J, the gap between germline ends came to 17 bases. The length of the CDR3 is 18 residues. The germline V gene encodes CDR1 SGHRS and CDR2 YFSETQ. This CDR3 reads CASSSAGQTFSGANVLTF. The CDR3 nucleotides read TGCGCCAGCAGCTCCGCGGGACAGACCTTTTCTGGGGCCAACGTCCTGACTTTC.

This chain connects TRBV7-9 to TRBJ1-5; the D gene is possibly TRBD1 (5 bases). CDR3 size: 14 residues. Germline-derived CDR1 and CDR2 are SEHNR and FQNEAQ (reference sequence). V lost 5 bases and J 5 bases, leaving 13 bases between the germline ends. The CDR3 nucleotides read TGTGCCAGCAGCGTCGCAGGGCCCGATCAGCCCCAGCATTTT. It codes for CASSVAGPDQPQHF. The full variable domain, completed using reference TRBV7-9 and TRBJ1-5, is DTGVSQNPRHKITKRGQNVTFRCDPISEHNRLYWYRQTLGQGPEFLTYFQNEAQLEKSRLLSDRFSAERPKGSFSTLEIQRTEQGDSAMYLCASSVAGPDQPQHFGDGTRLSIL.

This clonotype was found many times. This chain uses TRBV7-9 with TRBJ1-2; D unclear. Germline values: CDR1 SEHNR, CDR2 FQNEAQ (reference sequence). V dropped 1 base and J dropped 3 bases, with 3 bases sitting between them. The length of the CDR3 is 12 residues. For the CDR3, the DNA is TGTGCCAGCAGCTTAGATTACTATGGCTACACCTTC. Translation: CASSLDYYGYTF.

This clonotype was seen many times. This sequence joins TRBV14 and TRBJ1-2; TRBD1 is a possible D gene (5 bases). Per germline, CDR1 SGHDN and CDR2 FVKESK. V dropped 1 base and J dropped 7 bases, with 10 bases sitting between them. This CDR3 region has 13 residues. The CDR3 sequence: CASSQVPGGGYTF. DNA of the CDR3: TGTGCCAGCAGCCAAGTACCCGGGGGTGGCTACACCTTC.

The chain carries TRBV12-3 or TRBV12-4 and TRBJ2-2; 10 bases map to TRBD2. This CDR3 comprises 16 residues. J gave up 7 bases and V 6 bases, and 11 bases lay outside the gene matches. CDR3 residues: CASRAYSGRPLGELFF. The CDR3 DNA reads as TGTGCCAGCAGAGCCTATAGCGGGAGGCCCCTCGGGGAGCTGTTTTTT.

This clonotype was counted at least ten times. The CDR3 DNA reads as TGTGCCAGCAGCTTACCTTGGGCCAGGAGAGGGGACACTGAAGCTTTCTTT. Protein sequence: CASSLPWARRGDTEAFF. The chain has TRBV7-2 and TRBJ1-1; perhaps TRBD1 as D (5 bases). Per germline, CDR1 SGHTA and CDR2 FQGNSA. The CDR3 loop spans 17 amino acids. V was clipped by 2 bases and J by 3 bases, with 19 bases between them.

V and J are TRBV24-1 and TRBJ2-4, with 8 bases fitting TRBD1. The CDR3 is 14 amino acids. V shed 3 bases and J 7 bases; nucleotides not matched to a gene: 4. Germline-derived CDR1 and CDR2 are KGHDR and SFDVKD. DNA of the CDR3: TGTGCCACCAGTGATGTCCGGGACAGGAACATTCAGTACTTC. This codes for CATSDVRDRNIQYF.

The J gene is TRBJ1-4, the V gene TRBV12-3 or TRBV12-4; tentative D call: TRBD1 (5 bases). The V end was cut by 6 bases, the J end by 3 bases, with 20 bases between. This CDR3 contains 17 residues. DNA of the CDR3: TGTGCCAGCAGGGACGCCGGCGGGACCGCTCCTAATGAAAAACTGTTTTTT. It translates to CASRDAGGTAPNEKLFF.

This clonotype has a count of ten or more. The genes are TRBV14 and TRBJ2-7, with 10 bases aligning to TRBD2. The CDR3 loop spans 16 amino acids. From germline, CDR1 is SGHDN and CDR2 FVKESK. After removal of 6 bases from V and 1 base from J, the junction contained 9 bases not matched to a gene. The CDR3, as DNA: TGTGCCAGCAGTCTACTAAGGACTAGCGGATCCTACGAGCAGTACTTC. Its protein is CASSLLRTSGSYEQYF.

As to this clonotype: A much bigger clone sits one base away, suggesting this may be a read error. This chain connects TRBV6-1 to TRBJ2-7; tentatively, D is TRBD1 or TRBD2 (5 bases each). The CDR3 contains 13 residues. The germline gives CDR1 MNHNS, CDR2 SASEGT. The DNA of the CDR3 is TGTGTCAGCAGTGAAGCTAAAGGGACCGAGCAGTACTTC. Amino acids: CVSSEAKGTEQYF.

The V and J genes are TRBV15 and TRBJ1-4; D gene uncertain. Germline CDR1 LNHNV, CDR2 YYDKDF (reference sequence). CDR3 length: 12 amino acids. The V gene lost 0 bases and the J gene lost 8 bases, with 4 bases spanning the gap. This CDR3 is CATSRDGEKLFF. The CDR3 DNA follows: TGTGCCACCAGCAGAGATGGGGAAAAACTGTTTTTT. Drawing the rest from reference TRBV15 and TRBJ1-4, the complete variable domain is DAMVIQNPRYQVTQFGKPVTLSCSQTLNHNVMYWYQQKSSQAPKLLFHYYDKDFNNEADTPDNFQSRRPNTSFCFLDIRSPGLGDTAMYLCATSRDGEKLFFGSGTQLSVL.